Listed below are T cell receptor beta chains from one sample, sequenced in a study of T cells after yellow fever vaccination. TCRdb itself ran the 5' RACE reads through MiXCR, one entry per CDR3 protein. Of 500,000 to 550,000 distinct CDR3 sequences listed, 21% are singletons. Sequenced here: PBMCs, sampled less than 25 days after the first yellow fever vaccination. The source of these receptors is a young man who received the YFV17D yellow fever vaccine. The CDR3 runs from the conserved cysteine through the conserved F or W.

TRBV5-1	TRBJ2-4	CASSLAGTANIQYF
TRBV23-1	TRBJ2-2	CASSLLGFGELFF
TRBV5-1	TRBJ2-2	CASSLALVGAGELFF
TRBV4-3	TRBJ2-1	CASSQGQQGNEQFF
TRBV7-2	TRBJ2-7	CASSSNWDYEQYF
TRBV5-6	TRBJ2-5	CASSYHPTGTEETQYF
TRBV7-9	TRBJ1-2	CASSLTGVVYGYTF
TRBV6-1	TRBJ2-1	CASGQGANNEQFF
TRBV29-1	TRBJ1-2	CSVDEGTYGYTF
TRBV13	TRBJ1-1	CASSSPGIGNTEAFF
TRBV21-1	TRBJ2-6	CACLAGDSGANVLTF
TRBV19	TRBJ1-6	CASSIESTGLSPLHF
TRBV20-1	TRBJ2-5	CSAHSGGQETQYF
TRBV5-1	TRBJ2-5	CASSLVFTGSLETQYF
TRBV2	TRBJ2-6	CASSGPSGANVLTF
TRBV3-1	TRBJ2-2	CASSQVQLHTGELFF
TRBV7-2	TRBJ2-2	CASSQRTGKTGELFF
TRBV7-9	TRBJ2-1	CASSLRDSNEQFF
TRBV7-3	TRBJ2-4	CASSPGQDRLYF
TRBV7-9	TRBJ2-7	CASSLDRATYEQYF
TRBV18	TRBJ1-5	CASSPDRAKGQPQHF
TRBV6-2/TRBV6-3	TRBJ2-2	CASSYGSGELFF
TRBV30	TRBJ2-1	CAWSAGFGAYNEQFF
TRBV6-1	TRBJ1-1	CASADGGAQNTEAFF
TRBV5-1	TRBJ1-2	CASSVVPRHHYGYTF
TRBV4-3	TRBJ2-7	CASSQVFRGPTPHEQYF
TRBV29-1	TRBJ2-7	CSGGDSPYEQYF
TRBV20-1	TRBJ2-1	CSPRGGDNEQFF
TRBV5-1	TRBJ2-6	CASSSRQPVRANVLTF
TRBV20-1	TRBJ2-3	CSARGRGGLGTDTQYF
TRBV18	TRBJ2-3	CASSLVAGTTDTQYF
TRBV23-1	TRBJ2-7	CASSHGGGQDRTYEQYF
TRBV5-5	TRBJ2-7	CASSLNGYRTAQYYEQYF
TRBV6-2/TRBV6-3	TRBJ2-2	CASSYDANTGELFF